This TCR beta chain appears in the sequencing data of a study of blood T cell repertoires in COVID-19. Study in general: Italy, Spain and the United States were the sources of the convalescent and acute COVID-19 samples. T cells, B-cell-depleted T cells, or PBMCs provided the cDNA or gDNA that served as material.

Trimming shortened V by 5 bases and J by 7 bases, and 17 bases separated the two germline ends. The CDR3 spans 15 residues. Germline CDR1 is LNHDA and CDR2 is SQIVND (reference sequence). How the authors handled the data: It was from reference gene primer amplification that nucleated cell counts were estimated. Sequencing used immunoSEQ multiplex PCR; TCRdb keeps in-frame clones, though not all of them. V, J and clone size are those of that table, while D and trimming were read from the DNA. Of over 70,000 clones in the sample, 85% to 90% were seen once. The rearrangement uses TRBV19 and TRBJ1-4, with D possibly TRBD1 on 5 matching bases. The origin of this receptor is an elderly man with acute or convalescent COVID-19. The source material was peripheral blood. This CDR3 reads CASSLGAGGSEKLFF. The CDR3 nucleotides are TGTGCCAGTAGTCTAGGCGCGGGGGGAAGTGAAAAACTGTTTTTT.